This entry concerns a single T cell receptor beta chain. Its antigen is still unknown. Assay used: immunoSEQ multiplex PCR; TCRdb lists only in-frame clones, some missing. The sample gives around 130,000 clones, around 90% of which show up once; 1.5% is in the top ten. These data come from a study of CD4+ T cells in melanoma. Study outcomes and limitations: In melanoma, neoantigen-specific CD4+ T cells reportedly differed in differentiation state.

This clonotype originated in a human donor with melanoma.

As DNA, the CDR3 is TGTGCCAGCAGTTACTCGGACAGGCCCCGACTGGGCTACACCTTC. This translates into CASSYSDRPRLGYTF. The chain employs TRBV6-5 and TRBJ1-2, with 7 positions matching TRBD1. The trim removed 0 bases at V and 8 bases at J, leaving 9 bases unmatched. Germline V CDR1 and CDR2: MNHEY, SVGAGI. There are 15 residues in the CDR3.